This passage covers 12 T cell receptor beta chains from one sample sequenced in a study of blood T cell repertoires in COVID-19. The data were produced by immunoSEQ multiplex PCR, yet TCRdb's version contains in-frame clones alone and is incomplete. This sample carries about 340,000 clones, about 92% of them seen once, and the ten largest clones take approximately 18%. The material sequenced was PBMCs or T cells enriched from blood (not recorded which). These receptors all come from a woman aged 25 to 39 who had recovered from COVID-19.

The V and J genes are TRBV28 and TRBJ2-7; TRBD1 aligns across 8 bases. In germline, CDR1 is MDHEN, CDR2 SYDVKM. CDR3 length equals 15 residues. V gave up 2 bases and J gave up 6 bases; unmatched junction bases: 9. CDR3 in amino acids: CASSLRDRFRGEQYF. CDR3 in DNA: TGTGCCAGCAGTTTACGGGACAGGTTCCGCGGCGAGCAGTACTTC. The variable domain in full, with the rest retrieved from reference TRBV28 and TRBJ2-7, is DVKVTQSSRYLVKRTGEKVFLECVQDMDHENMFWYRQDPGLGLRLIYFSYDVKMKEKGDIPEGYSVSREKKERFSLILESASTNQTSMYLCASSLRDRFRGEQYFGPGTRLTVT.

This clone was detected only once. The V call is TRBV28, the J call TRBJ1-5; possible D gene TRBD1, 6 bases. Germline CDR1 reads MDHEN; CDR2 reads SYDVKM. This CDR3 is built from 11 residues. The CDR3 DNA sequence: TGTGGTACAGGGCAGTATCAGCCCCAGCATTTT. It specifies CGTGQYQPQHF.

J is TRBJ1-2 and V is TRBV5-1; D ambiguous. V lost 3 bases and J 8 bases, leaving 14 bases between the germline ends. The CDR3 totals 13 residues. CDR1 is SGHRS and CDR2 is YFSETQ in the germline V gene. CDR3 protein: CASSSTARGGYTF. The CDR3 DNA sequence: TGCGCCAGCAGCTCTACGGCCCGGGGAGGCTACACCTTC.

This clone was observed a single time. This chain connects TRBV5-4 to TRBJ1-3, with TRBD1 identical over 11 bases. The junction had 3 bases not matched to a gene; V was cut back by 4 bases and J by 3 bases. This CDR3 region has 15 residues. CDR1 and CDR2 (germline): SGHNT, YYREEE (reference sequence). CDR3 in amino acids: CASSMDRGLGNTIYF. The CDR3 DNA reads TGTGCCAGCAGCATGGACAGGGGGCTTGGAAACACCATATATTTT.

The chain has TRBV5-1 and TRBJ2-2, with D possibly matching TRBD2 (6 bases). V lost 4 bases and J 12 bases, leaving 13 bases between the germline ends. The germline CDR1 and CDR2 sequences are SGHRS and YFSETQ. This CDR3 is 12 amino acids long. The CDR3 coding sequence is TGCGCCAGCAGCCCAAGGGACTCCAAGCTGTTTTTT. It specifies CASSPRDSKLFF.

The rearrangement uses TRBV7-2 and TRBJ2-7; 8 positions agree with TRBD2. CDR3 length equals 18 residues. V was clipped by 5 bases and J by 4 bases; unmatched bases: 19. Germline assignment: CDR1 SGHTA and CDR2 FQGNSA. Here the CDR3 DNA reads TGTGCCAGCAGCCTCGCGATAGGGGGACTAGAGGGCTGGTACGAGCAGTACTTC. Protein: CASSLAIGGLEGWYEQYF.

This chain links TRBV30 with TRBJ1-1; 7 bases match TRBD1. The CDR3 has 13 amino acids. Germline loops: CDR1 GTSNPN, CDR2 SVGIG (reference sequence). J gave up 9 bases and V 5 bases, and 12 bases lay outside the gene matches. CDR3 region: CAWESGQDLKAFF. In nucleotides, the CDR3 is TGTGCCTGGGAGTCCGGACAGGACTTAAAAGCTTTCTTT.

The genes are TRBV7-9 and TRBJ1-2; no clear D. CDR3 length: 14 residues. V lost 1 base and J lost 3, with 9 bases in between. Germline CDR1 and CDR2: SEHNR and FQNEAQ (reference sequence). Written as DNA, the CDR3 is TGTGCCAGCAGCTTAGTAGAAGTTGACTATGGCTACACCTTC. Amino acids: CASSLVEVDYGYTF.

This chain connects TRBV2 to TRBJ1-1; D unresolved. V was cut by 6 bases and J by 4 bases, with 9 bases left in between. Germline V gene data show CDR1 as SNHLY and CDR2 as FYNNEI. The CDR3 extends over 12 amino acids. The CDR3 sequence: CASRSRSTEAFF. In nucleotides, the CDR3 is TGTGCCAGCAGGTCCCGGAGCACTGAAGCTTTCTTT.

CDR3 bases: TGTGCCAGCAGTTTAGATCTACAGAACAATCAGCCCCAGCATTTT. The encoded protein is CASSLDLQNNQPQHF. The rearrangement joins TRBV28 to TRBJ1-5; no reliable D call. From germline, CDR1 is MDHEN and CDR2 SYDVKM. V lost 2 bases and J 3 bases, leaving 11 bases between the germline ends. The CDR3 is 15 residues long.

V is TRBV15 and J is TRBJ1-1, with TRBD1 matching 7 bases. The CDR3 sequence is 15 residues long. Per the germline V gene, CDR1 is LNHNV and CDR2 is YYDKDF (reference sequence). With 3 bases clipped from V and 1 base from J, the junction kept 5 bases outside the gene matches. The CDR3 region is CATSSRDSGNTEAFF. The CDR3 nucleotides read TGTGCCACCAGCAGCAGGGACAGCGGGAACACTGAAGCTTTCTTT.

The chain is built from TRBV9 and TRBJ1-2; possible D gene TRBD1, 6 bases. Germline V gene data show CDR1 as SGDLS and CDR2 as YYNGEE. This CDR3 spans 12 amino acids. Between the trimmed V and J ends, which lost 3 bases and 8 bases, there was a span of 11 bases. CDR3 sequence (DNA): TGTGCCAGCAGCGCGTCAGGGGTAGGCTACACCTTC. Protein sequence: CASSASGVGYTF.